This T cell receptor beta chain originates from a study of lymphopenia after photon versus proton radiotherapy. Sequencing was performed with immunoSEQ multiplex PCR; in TCRdb, only in-frame clones are kept and a portion is missing. The sample carries 60,000 or so clones, approximately 86% recorded once. Sequences were derived from peripheral blood, sampled from a patient treated with proton-based radiotherapy. The receptor comes from a man older than 75 with esophageal cancer.

The CDR3 loop reads CSDRQGVTEAFF. CDR3 coding DNA: TGCAGCGACCGACAGGGGGTTACTGAAGCTTTCTTT. This chain links TRBV29-1 with TRBJ1-1; TRBD1 matches 9 bases. Germline CDR1 and CDR2: SQVTM and ANQGSEA. The V and J ends lost 7 bases and 5 bases, in that order; junction bases with no gene match: 5. The length of the CDR3 is 12 residues.